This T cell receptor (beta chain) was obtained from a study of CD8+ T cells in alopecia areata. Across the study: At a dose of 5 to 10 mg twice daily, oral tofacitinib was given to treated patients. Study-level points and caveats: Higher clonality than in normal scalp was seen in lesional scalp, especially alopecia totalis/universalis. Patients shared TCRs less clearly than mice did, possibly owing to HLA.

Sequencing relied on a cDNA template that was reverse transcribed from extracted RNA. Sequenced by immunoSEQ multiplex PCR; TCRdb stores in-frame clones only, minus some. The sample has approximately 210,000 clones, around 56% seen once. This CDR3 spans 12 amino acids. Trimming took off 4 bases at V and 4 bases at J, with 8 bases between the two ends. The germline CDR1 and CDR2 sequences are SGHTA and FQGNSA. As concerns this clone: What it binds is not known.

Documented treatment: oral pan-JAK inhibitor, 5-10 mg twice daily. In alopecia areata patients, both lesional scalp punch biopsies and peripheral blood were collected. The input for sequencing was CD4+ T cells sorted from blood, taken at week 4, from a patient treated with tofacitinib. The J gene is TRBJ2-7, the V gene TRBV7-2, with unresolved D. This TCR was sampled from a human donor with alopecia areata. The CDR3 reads CASSSPTYEQYF. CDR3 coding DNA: TGTGCCAGCAGCTCCCCCACGTACGAGCAGTACTTC.